These 27 T cell receptor beta chains share one sample of origin, sequenced in a study of a mutant IDH1 vaccine in newly diagnosed glioma. Described time point: week 5, during vaccination. Each vaccine dose was 300 ug of mutant IDH1 20-mer peptide, with topical imiquimod. These receptors are not linked to any known antigen. Generated by immunoSEQ multiplex PCR, the TCRdb table keeps only in-frame clones and is missing some. This sample has some 51,000 clones; roughly 78% occur once, and the top ten carry 5.2%. The sample in question was PBMCs, obtained from a glioma patient whose treatment included an IDH1 peptide vaccine. The receptors here all came from a man aged 50 to 59 with glioma.

The chain joins TRBV7-2 to TRBJ1-1, with TRBD1 matching 8 bases. CDR1 and CDR2 from the germline V gene are SGHTA and FQGNSA. V shed 4 bases, J shed 3 bases, and the junction held 10 bases outside the gene matches. This CDR3 has 16 residues. The CDR3 DNA sequence: TGTGCCAGCAGCTCCTACTGGGGACAGGCGTACACTGAAGCTTTCTTT. Translating gives CASSSYWGQAYTEAFF.

This clone was found once. This sequence joins TRBV5-1 and TRBJ2-2, with D possibly being TRBD1 (6 bases). Trimming pared 4 bases from V and 4 bases from J, leaving 8 bases between. The CDR3 is 13 amino acids. The germline CDR1 and CDR2 sequences are SGHRS and YFSETQ. CDR3 in amino acids: CASSGQITGELFF. The CDR3 DNA sequence: TGCGCCAGCAGCGGACAGATCACCGGGGAGCTGTTTTTT.

V is TRBV2 and J is TRBJ2-7, with 9 bases matching TRBD2. Germline assignment: CDR1 SNHLY and CDR2 FYNNEI. The CDR3 has 16 amino acids. The junction had 11 bases not matched to a gene; V was cut back by 4 bases and J by 4 bases. The CDR3 sequence is CASSVLRGGPSYEQYF. The CDR3 nucleotides are TGTGCCAGCAGTGTCTTGCGGGGGGGTCCGTCTTACGAGCAGTACTTC.

This clone was seen just once. The genes are TRBV19 and TRBJ2-1; D is perhaps TRBD1 or TRBD2 (5 bases each). The CDR3 is 13 residues long. V was pared by 7 bases and J by 6 bases, with 13 bases between. The germline V gene has CDR1 LNHDA and CDR2 SQIVND (reference sequence). The CDR3 DNA is TGTGCCAGTATACCAGGGACGGGCAATGAGCAGTTCTTC. It specifies CASIPGTGNEQFF. The complete variable domain, with remaining parts taken from reference TRBV19 and TRBJ2-1, reads DGGITQSPKYLFRKEGQNVTLSCEQNLNHDAMYWYRQDPGQGLRLIYYSQIVNDFQKGDIAEGYSVSREKKESFPLTVTSAQKNPTAFYLCASIPGTGNEQFFGPGTRLTVL.

This rearrangement joins TRBV30 to TRBJ1-1; perhaps TRBD1 as D (5 bases). V was pared by 2 bases and J by 1 base, with 11 bases between. The CDR3 length is 14 residues. Germline V gene sequence: CDR1 GTSNPN, CDR2 SVGIG (reference sequence). As DNA, the CDR3 is TGTGCCTGGAGTCTTGGGACGGAGAACACTGAAGCTTTCTTT. This gives the protein CAWSLGTENTEAFF.

The chain carries TRBV6-4 and TRBJ2-1; 7 nucleotides align to TRBD2. Trimming cost V 10 bases and J 6 bases; bases outside gene matches: 9. Germline CDR1 and CDR2: MRHNA and SNTAGT. The CDR3 totals 13 residues. CDR3 sequence (DNA): TGTGCCACCTTCCGCGGGGGACCCAATGAGCAGTTCTTC. This encodes CATFRGGPNEQFF.

The rearrangement links TRBV9 to TRBJ2-5, with D tentatively TRBD1 or TRBD2 (7 bases each). CDR1 and CDR2 (germline): SGDLS, YYNGEE. The germline V and J ends were trimmed by 0 bases and 3 bases, with 12 bases remaining between them. The CDR3 consists of 15 residues. In DNA, the CDR3 is TGTGCCAGCAGCGTAGCCGGGGGGACAGAAGAGACCCAGTACTTC. Encoded protein: CASSVAGGTEETQYF.

The chain uses TRBV9 and TRBJ1-2; D is unclear. The CDR3 has 15 residues. The germline V gene encodes CDR1 SGDLS and CDR2 YYNGEE. Trimming took 1 base from V and 3 from J, leaving 13 bases between them. Here the CDR3 reads CASSVRPGSDYGYTF. The DNA for the CDR3 is TGTGCCAGCAGCGTACGCCCAGGCAGCGACTATGGCTACACCTTC.

In this sample, this clone turned up a few times. The gene calls are TRBV7-9 and TRBJ2-5; D is unresolved. V lost 5 bases and J 1 base, leaving 8 bases between the germline ends. This CDR3 is built from 13 residues. Germline CDR1 SEHNR, CDR2 FQNEAQ (reference sequence). The CDR3 sequence is CASSRSGQETQYF. CDR3 in DNA: TGTGCCAGCAGCCGCTCAGGCCAAGAGACCCAGTACTTC.

The chain recombines TRBV4-1 with TRBJ2-3, with D maybe TRBD2 (6 bases). The germline CDR1 and CDR2 sequences are MGHRA and YSYEKL. V lost 4 bases, J lost 0 bases, and 14 bases lay in between. The CDR3 sequence is 16 residues long. CDR3 loop: CASSPLNRGSTDTQYF. CDR3 nucleotide sequence: TGCGCCAGCAGCCCCCTGAACCGGGGGAGCACAGATACGCAGTATTTT.

The chain joins TRBV5-1 to TRBJ2-2; perhaps TRBD1 as D (6 bases). Looked up from germline, CDR1 is SGHRS and CDR2 is YFSETQ. V shed 6 bases and J shed 6 bases, with 18 bases lying between them. CDR3 length equals 15 residues. CDR3 nucleotides: TGCGCCAGCACCCTGACCGGGACACCTGCCGGGGAGCTGTTTTTT. Amino acid sequence: CASTLTGTPAGELFF.

The V call is TRBV5-8, the J call TRBJ2-5, with D unresolved. With 0 bases removed from V and 3 bases from J, the gap between germline ends came to 6 bases. Germline loops: CDR1 SGHTS, CDR2 YDEGEE. The CDR3 is 13 residues long. The chain's CDR3 is CASSLEGKETQYF. In DNA, the CDR3 is TGTGCCAGCAGCTTGGAAGGGAAAGAGACCCAGTACTTC.

This clone has just one count. CDR3 protein: CASSFGQGSEKLFF. For the CDR3, the DNA is TGTGCCAGCAGCTTTGGCCAGGGCTCTGAAAAACTGTTTTTT. The gene calls are TRBV5-6 and TRBJ1-4; tentatively, D is TRBD1 (5 bases). The germline V gene encodes CDR1 SGHDT and CDR2 YYEEEE. V was trimmed by 2 bases and J by 7 bases, leaving 12 bases between them. The CDR3 consists of 14 residues.

The J gene is TRBJ1-4, the V gene TRBV27; D perhaps matches TRBD1 (5 bases). Trimming removed 10 bases at V and 8 bases at J, with 17 bases between. Germline lookup yields CDR1 MNHEY and CDR2 SMNVEV (reference sequence). The CDR3 totals 13 residues. CDR3 sequence (DNA): TGTGCCACCGGCGGGGCTTTGGGGGAAAAACTGTTTTTT. It is translated as CATGGALGEKLFF.

This clone was seen a handful of times. The chain combines TRBV9 with TRBJ2-2; TRBD2 matches at 8 bases. The germline V gene encodes CDR1 SGDLS and CDR2 YYNGEE. Trimming cost V 0 bases and J 4 bases; bases outside gene matches: 8. This CDR3 region has 17 residues. The chain's CDR3 is CASSVGWVAGFTGELFF. The CDR3 DNA reads TGTGCCAGCAGCGTAGGGTGGGTAGCGGGGTTCACCGGGGAGCTGTTTTTT.

Written as DNA, the CDR3 is TGTGCCAGCAGCCCTCCAGGGGTTGATGAGCAGTTCTTC. Protein product: CASSPPGVDEQFF. This chain links TRBV5-6 with TRBJ2-1, with D possibly matching TRBD1 (6 bases). Trimming took off 4 bases at V and 8 bases at J, with 13 bases between the two ends. This CDR3 region has 13 residues. Germline CDR1 is SGHDT and CDR2 is YYEEEE.

This clone was detected only once. The J gene is TRBJ2-2, the V gene TRBV19; tentatively, D is TRBD1 (6 bases). Germline V CDR1 and CDR2: LNHDA, SQIVND (reference sequence). V lost 9 bases and J lost 6, with 8 bases in between. The CDR3 spans 11 residues. CDR3 residues: CASQGSGELFF. DNA for the CDR3: TGTGCCAGCCAGGGGTCCGGGGAGCTGTTTTTT.

The genes are TRBV30 and TRBJ2-3, with TRBD1 matching 8 bases. This CDR3 has 15 residues. The V segment lost 2 bases and the J segment 4 bases; nucleotides outside the gene matches: 8. The germline V gene encodes CDR1 GTSNPN and CDR2 SVGIG (reference sequence). CDR3 sequence reads: CAWSPQGGSADTQYF. CDR3 in DNA: TGTGCCTGGAGTCCACAGGGGGGTTCGGCAGATACGCAGTATTTT.

The V call is TRBV19, the J call TRBJ1-1; 8 nucleotides agree with TRBD1. The CDR3 extends over 17 amino acids. The V gene end was trimmed by 3 bases and the J gene end by 6 bases; junction bases not matched to a gene: 15. Germline-derived CDR1 and CDR2 are LNHDA and SQIVND (reference sequence). CDR3: CASSIFPEQGVVAEAFF. The CDR3, as DNA: TGTGCCAGTAGTATCTTCCCCGAACAGGGGGTAGTAGCTGAAGCTTTCTTT.

The chain uses TRBV13 and TRBJ2-5; unclear D gene. V was shortened by 0 bases and J by 5 bases, with 7 bases between the two germline ends. The germline gives CDR1 PRHDT, CDR2 FYEKMQ (reference sequence). The CDR3 loop spans 13 amino acids. The DNA of the CDR3 is TGTGCCAGCAGCTTAGGATTGGAGGAGACCCAGTACTTC. Amino acid sequence: CASSLGLEETQYF.

The rearrangement links TRBV5-5 to TRBJ2-7, with 9 bases fitting TRBD1. Germline lookup yields CDR1 SGHKS and CDR2 YYEKEE (reference sequence). The CDR3 totals 16 residues. J was trimmed by 0 bases and V by 4 bases; bases with no gene match: 8. CDR3 sequence reads: CASSPPGTGISYEQYF. DNA of the CDR3: TGTGCCAGCAGCCCGCCCGGGACAGGGATCTCCTACGAGCAGTACTTC. The whole variable domain, filled in from reference TRBV5-5 and TRBJ2-7, reads DAGVTQSPTHLIKTRGQQVTLRCSPISGHKSVSWYQQVLGQGPQFIFQYYEKEERGRGNFPDRFSARQFPNYSSELNVNALLLGDSALYLCASSPPGTGISYEQYFGPGTRLTVT.

CDR3 region: CASSSGARETQYF. DNA for the CDR3: TGCGCCAGCAGCTCGGGTGCCCGAGAGACCCAGTACTTC. J is TRBJ2-5 and V is TRBV5-1; D not resolved. Germline V CDR1 and CDR2: SGHRS, YFSETQ. The CDR3 totals 13 residues. V was clipped by 3 bases and J by 4 bases, with 10 bases between them.

The V gene is TRBV5-6, the J gene TRBJ1-4; no definite D call. The V end was cut by 4 bases, the J end by 6 bases, with 13 bases between. Germline V lookup: CDR1 SGHDT, CDR2 YYEEEE. The CDR3 length is 14 residues. CDR3 region: CASSRGRGDEKLFF. In DNA form, the CDR3 reads TGTGCCAGCAGCCGCGGGCGGGGAGATGAAAAACTGTTTTTT.

The chain recombines TRBV5-6 with TRBJ2-1, with no clear D. This CDR3 has 14 amino acids. Germline V gene data show CDR1 as SGHDT and CDR2 as YYEEEE. V lost 7 bases and J lost 3, with 14 bases in between. The CDR3 loop reads CASHTDTYYNEQFF. The CDR3 DNA is TGTGCCAGCCACACCGACACGTACTACAATGAGCAGTTCTTC.

This rearrangement joins TRBV19 to TRBJ2-1; TRBD1 or TRBD2 may be the D gene (5 bases each). The CDR3 has 13 residues. Germline values: CDR1 LNHDA, CDR2 SQIVND (reference sequence). Trimming removed 3 bases from V and 5 bases from J, with 8 bases in between. CDR3: CASSIRGNNEQFF. CDR3 nucleotide sequence: TGTGCCAGTAGTATCCGGGGCAACAATGAGCAGTTCTTC.

V is TRBV27 and J is TRBJ2-7; 7 bases are a match to TRBD1. The germline gives CDR1 MNHEY, CDR2 SMNVEV (reference sequence). J lost 5 bases, V lost 3 bases, and 7 bases had no gene match. The CDR3 has 14 amino acids. The CDR3 DNA reads as TGTGCCAGCAGTTTGATAGGGGGCGCCCACGAGCAGTACTTC. Encoded protein: CASSLIGGAHEQYF.

This clone was seen a few times. The chain uses TRBV18 and TRBJ1-1; tentative D call: TRBD1 (6 bases). Germline V gene data show CDR1 as KGHSH and CDR2 as LQKENI. This CDR3 spans 13 amino acids. Trimming removed 6 bases from V and 10 bases from J, with 18 bases in between. The DNA for the CDR3 is TGTGCCAGCTCGTCCCGGGACACTATACGAGCTTTCTTT. It yields the protein CASSSRDTIRAFF.